This is a list of T cell receptor beta chains from one sample in a study of blood T cell repertoires in COVID-19. Using immunoSEQ multiplex PCR, the repertoire was profiled, and TCRdb retains in-frame clones only, with some absent. This sample has about 260,000 clones, with 88% found just once. The material sequenced was peripheral blood. These receptors all come from a man between 60 and 75 years old who had recovered from COVID-19. The CDR3 runs from the conserved cysteine through the conserved F or W. Fields, in order: CDR3 protein, CDR3 DNA, J gene, clone size, D gene, V gene. A D gene is named only where the DNA matches it firmly. Size values are once, few and many counts, or a class for expanded clones, and some rows have none.

CDR3aa: CATSDSGISYEQYF
CDR3nt: TGTGCCACCAGTGATTCAGGGATCTCCTACGAGCAGTACTTC
j_gene: TRBJ2-7
abundance: -
d_gene: -
v_gene: TRBV24-1

CDR3aa: CAIRGLAGVRTDTQYF
CDR3nt: TGTGCCATCAGGGGTCTAGCGGGGGTGCGCACAGATACGCAGTATTTT
j_gene: TRBJ2-3
abundance: -
d_gene: TRBD2
v_gene: TRBV10-3

CDR3aa: CASSLGSGGPTDTQYF
CDR3nt: TGTGCCAGCAGCTTAGGTAGCGGGGGGCCAACAGATACGCAGTATTTT
j_gene: TRBJ2-3
abundance: -
d_gene: TRBD2
v_gene: TRBV11-2

CDR3aa: CASSIGGILSGGQYNEQFF
CDR3nt: TGTGCCAGTAGTATAGGTGGAATACTGAGCGGGGGGCAATACAATGAGCAGTTCTTC
j_gene: TRBJ2-1
abundance: few
d_gene: TRBD2
v_gene: TRBV19

CDR3aa: CATRQGFSNQPQHF
CDR3nt: TGTGCCACCCGACAGGGCTTTAGCAATCAGCCCCAGCATTTT
j_gene: TRBJ1-5
abundance: -
d_gene: TRBD1
v_gene: TRBV6-5

CDR3aa: CASSQIGGVKEQYF
CDR3nt: TGTGCCAGCAGCCAGATTGGGGGGGTGAAAGAGCAGTACTTC
j_gene: TRBJ2-7
abundance: -
d_gene: TRBD2
v_gene: TRBV9

CDR3aa: CASSAGGGRDTQYF
CDR3nt: TGTGCCAGCAGTGCGGGGGGCGGGAGAGATACGCAGTATTTT
j_gene: TRBJ2-3
abundance: -
d_gene: -
v_gene: TRBV25-1

CDR3aa: CAWSTTGGSVQPQHF
CDR3nt: TGTGCCTGGAGTACAACAGGGGGATCGGTTCAGCCCCAGCATTTT
j_gene: TRBJ1-5
abundance: -
d_gene: TRBD1
v_gene: TRBV30

CDR3aa: CASRVTGVTEAFF
CDR3nt: TGTGCCAGCAGAGTGACAGGGGTTACTGAAGCTTTCTTT
j_gene: TRBJ1-1
abundance: -
d_gene: TRBD1
v_gene: TRBV27

CDR3aa: CASSVSGGTTGELFF
CDR3nt: TGCGCCAGCAGCGTTAGCGGGGGGACCACCGGGGAGCTGTTTTTT
j_gene: TRBJ2-2
abundance: -
d_gene: TRBD2
v_gene: TRBV4-1

CDR3aa: CASSSHRHGQFF
CDR3nt: TGTGCCAGCAGTTCTCACAGACACGGGCAGTTCTTC
j_gene: TRBJ2-1
abundance: -
d_gene: -
v_gene: TRBV27

CDR3aa: CATSSEGARGTEAFF
CDR3nt: TGTGCCACCAGCAGCGAGGGGGCGAGGGGCACTGAAGCTTTCTTT
j_gene: TRBJ1-1
abundance: -
d_gene: TRBD1
v_gene: TRBV15

CDR3aa: CASSVGGVGVNSPLHF
CDR3nt: TGTGCCAGCAGCGTAGGGGGGGTCGGGGTTAATTCACCCCTCCACTTT
j_gene: TRBJ1-6
abundance: -
d_gene: -
v_gene: TRBV9

CDR3aa: CASSHWGLSDNSPLHF
CDR3nt: TGTGCCAGCAGCCATTGGGGGCTCTCAGATAATTCACCCCTCCACTTT
j_gene: TRBJ1-6
abundance: -
d_gene: -
v_gene: TRBV3-1/TRBV3-2

CDR3aa: CASSRSGTNHNYGYTF
CDR3nt: TGTGCCAGTAGCCGGTCTGGGACAAATCATAACTATGGCTACACCTTC
j_gene: TRBJ1-2
abundance: few
d_gene: -
v_gene: TRBV19

CDR3aa: CAWRRTGGFYEQYF
CDR3nt: TGTGCCTGGAGGAGGACAGGGGGATTCTACGAGCAGTACTTC
j_gene: TRBJ2-7
abundance: -
d_gene: TRBD1
v_gene: TRBV30

CDR3aa: CASSLESYKLFF
CDR3nt: TGTGCCAGCAGCTTAGAGAGCTATAAACTGTTTTTT
j_gene: TRBJ1-4
abundance: -
d_gene: -
v_gene: TRBV7-9

CDR3aa: CASSIAGWAYGYTF
CDR3nt: TGTGCCAGTAGTATAGCAGGCTGGGCCTATGGCTACACCTTC
j_gene: TRBJ1-2
abundance: -
d_gene: -
v_gene: TRBV19

CDR3aa: CASSPARTGKEAFF
CDR3nt: TGTGCCAGCAGCCCCGCAAGGACAGGGAAAGAAGCTTTCTTT
j_gene: TRBJ1-1
abundance: -
d_gene: TRBD1
v_gene: TRBV13

CDR3aa: CASSILGQLSYGYTF
CDR3nt: TGTGCCAGTAGTATCCTGGGACAGCTATCCTATGGCTACACCTTC
j_gene: TRBJ1-2
abundance: -
d_gene: TRBD1
v_gene: TRBV19

CDR3aa: CASSLAQGDYGYTF
CDR3nt: TGCGCCAGCAGCTTGGCACAGGGGGACTATGGCTACACCTTC
j_gene: TRBJ1-2
abundance: -
d_gene: TRBD1
v_gene: TRBV5-1

CDR3aa: CASSENRASNQPQHF
CDR3nt: TGTGCCAGCAGTGAAAACAGGGCTAGCAATCAGCCCCAGCATTTT
j_gene: TRBJ1-5
abundance: -
d_gene: -
v_gene: TRBV2

CDR3aa: CASSRVPGQGTSYEQYF
CDR3nt: TGTGCCAGCAGCCGTGTTCCGGGACAGGGCACCTCCTACGAGCAGTACTTC
j_gene: TRBJ2-7
abundance: -
d_gene: TRBD1
v_gene: TRBV4-2

CDR3aa: CASSDRDSYGYTF
CDR3nt: TGTGCCAGCAGCGACCGGGACAGCTATGGCTACACCTTC
j_gene: TRBJ1-2
abundance: -
d_gene: TRBD1
v_gene: TRBV7-9

CDR3aa: CASSLRQRLMNTEAFF
CDR3nt: TGTGCCAGCAGCTTGAGGCAGAGACTAATGAACACTGAAGCTTTCTTT
j_gene: TRBJ1-1
abundance: -
d_gene: -
v_gene: TRBV5-8

CDR3aa: CASSLRDSYNSPLHF
CDR3nt: TGTGCCAGCAGCTTGCGGGACTCCTATAATTCACCCCTCCACTTT
j_gene: TRBJ1-6
abundance: -
d_gene: -
v_gene: TRBV5-5

CDR3aa: CASSPTGNYGYTF
CDR3nt: TGCGCCAGCAGTCCGACAGGGAACTATGGCTACACCTTC
j_gene: TRBJ1-2
abundance: -
d_gene: TRBD1
v_gene: TRBV10-1

CDR3aa: CASSLGDRPSNQPQHF
CDR3nt: TGTGCCAGCAGCTTGGGGGACAGGCCGAGCAATCAGCCCCAGCATTTT
j_gene: TRBJ1-5
abundance: -
d_gene: TRBD1
v_gene: TRBV7-2

CDR3aa: CASSLFPDAGEGYTF
CDR3nt: TGCGCCAGCAGCTTGTTTCCGGATGCAGGGGAAGGCTACACCTTC
j_gene: TRBJ1-2
abundance: few
d_gene: -
v_gene: TRBV5-1

CDR3aa: CASSLGHSNQPQHF
CDR3nt: TGTGCCAGCAGCTTGGGGCACAGCAATCAGCCCCAGCATTTT
j_gene: TRBJ1-5
abundance: -
d_gene: -
v_gene: TRBV5-8

CDR3aa: CASSLDRDYGYTF
CDR3nt: TGCGCCAGCAGCTTGGACAGAGACTATGGCTACACCTTC
j_gene: TRBJ1-2
abundance: -
d_gene: -
v_gene: TRBV5-1

CDR3aa: CASSSDIVTGELFF
CDR3nt: TGTGCCAGCAGCTCTGACATAGTCACCGGGGAGCTGTTTTTT
j_gene: TRBJ2-2
abundance: -
d_gene: -
v_gene: TRBV5-8

CDR3aa: CASSSHTTNEKLFF
CDR3nt: TGCGCCAGCAGCTCACACACCACTAATGAAAAACTGTTTTTT
j_gene: TRBJ1-4
abundance: -
d_gene: -
v_gene: TRBV5-1

CDR3aa: CASSVPSGAKETQYF
CDR3nt: TGTGCCAGCAGCGTCCCTAGCGGGGCCAAAGAGACCCAGTACTTC
j_gene: TRBJ2-5
abundance: -
d_gene: TRBD2
v_gene: TRBV5-4

CDR3aa: CASSFTGLSADTQYF
CDR3nt: TGTGCCAGCAGCTTTACAGGGCTTTCGGCAGATACGCAGTATTTT
j_gene: TRBJ2-3
abundance: -
d_gene: -
v_gene: TRBV7-3

CDR3aa: CSVDGGEVTEAFF
CDR3nt: TGCAGCGTTGACGGGGGGGAGGTCACTGAAGCTTTCTTT
j_gene: TRBJ1-1
abundance: -
d_gene: -
v_gene: TRBV29-1

CDR3aa: CASSQALNTEAFF
CDR3nt: TGTGCCAGCAGTCAGGCTTTGAACACTGAAGCTTTCTTT
j_gene: TRBJ1-1
abundance: -
d_gene: -
v_gene: TRBV6-2/TRBV6-3

CDR3aa: CASSFGQGWSGANVLTF
CDR3nt: TGTGCCAGCAGTTTCGGACAGGGGTGGTCTGGGGCCAACGTCCTGACTTTC
j_gene: TRBJ2-6
abundance: -
d_gene: TRBD1
v_gene: TRBV6-4

CDR3aa: CASRPPEEGNQPQHF
CDR3nt: TGTGCCAGCAGGCCACCAGAGGAAGGCAATCAGCCCCAGCATTTT
j_gene: TRBJ1-5
abundance: few
d_gene: -
v_gene: TRBV6-5

CDR3aa: CASSPQSSANEQFF
CDR3nt: TGTGCCAGCTCACCTCAGTCTAGCGCCAATGAGCAGTTCTTC
j_gene: TRBJ2-1
abundance: -
d_gene: -
v_gene: TRBV18

CDR3aa: CASSVMDSLNSPLHF
CDR3nt: TGTGCCAGCAGCGTAATGGACAGCCTTAATTCACCCCTCCACTTT
j_gene: TRBJ1-6
abundance: -
d_gene: -
v_gene: TRBV9